These 3 T cell receptor beta chains came from one sample sequenced in a study of T-cell reconstitution after alpha-beta-depleted transplantation in children. The library targeted TCRbeta and was prepared with unique molecular identifiers. TCRdb ran MiXCR on the PCR reads and lists one entry per CDR3 protein. Of 440,000 or so distinct CDR3 sequences listed, 43% are singletons. The material sequenced was PBMCs, taken before TCRalphabeta/CD19-depleted stem cell transplant. The receptor set was obtained from a girl aged 2-10 years with aplastic anemia, due to receive a stem cell transplant.

In its sample, this clonotype was seen many times. This chain joins TRBV7-9 and TRBJ1-1, with D possibly TRBD1 on 6 matching bases. CDR1 SEHNR and CDR2 FQNEAQ come from the germline V gene (reference sequence). V lost 5 bases and J lost 1, with 8 bases in between. The CDR3 length is 13 residues. The CDR3 DNA reads as TGTGCCAGCAGCCAGACAGGGAACACTGAAGCTTTCTTT. As protein: CASSQTGNTEAFF.

The chain carries TRBV20-1 and TRBJ2-5, with 8 positions matching TRBD1. The V segment lost 6 bases and the J segment 3 bases; nucleotides outside the gene matches: 9. The length of the CDR3 is 14 residues. CDR1 is DFQATT and CDR2 is SNEGSKA in the germline V gene (reference sequence). The CDR3 loop reads CSADAGGLKETQYF. The CDR3 nucleotides read TGCAGTGCAGACGCAGGGGGCCTGAAAGAGACCCAGTACTTC.

This clonotype was recorded a few times. This chain links TRBV5-1 with TRBJ2-3; 7 nucleotides line up with TRBD2. Trimming took 0 bases from V and 1 from J; bases not matched to a gene: 5. The CDR3 loop spans 16 amino acids. Germline V gene data show CDR1 as SGHRS and CDR2 as YFSETQ. The chain's CDR3 is CASSLEASGRTDTQYF. Written as DNA, the CDR3 is TGCGCCAGCAGCTTGGAGGCTAGCGGCCGCACAGATACGCAGTATTTT.